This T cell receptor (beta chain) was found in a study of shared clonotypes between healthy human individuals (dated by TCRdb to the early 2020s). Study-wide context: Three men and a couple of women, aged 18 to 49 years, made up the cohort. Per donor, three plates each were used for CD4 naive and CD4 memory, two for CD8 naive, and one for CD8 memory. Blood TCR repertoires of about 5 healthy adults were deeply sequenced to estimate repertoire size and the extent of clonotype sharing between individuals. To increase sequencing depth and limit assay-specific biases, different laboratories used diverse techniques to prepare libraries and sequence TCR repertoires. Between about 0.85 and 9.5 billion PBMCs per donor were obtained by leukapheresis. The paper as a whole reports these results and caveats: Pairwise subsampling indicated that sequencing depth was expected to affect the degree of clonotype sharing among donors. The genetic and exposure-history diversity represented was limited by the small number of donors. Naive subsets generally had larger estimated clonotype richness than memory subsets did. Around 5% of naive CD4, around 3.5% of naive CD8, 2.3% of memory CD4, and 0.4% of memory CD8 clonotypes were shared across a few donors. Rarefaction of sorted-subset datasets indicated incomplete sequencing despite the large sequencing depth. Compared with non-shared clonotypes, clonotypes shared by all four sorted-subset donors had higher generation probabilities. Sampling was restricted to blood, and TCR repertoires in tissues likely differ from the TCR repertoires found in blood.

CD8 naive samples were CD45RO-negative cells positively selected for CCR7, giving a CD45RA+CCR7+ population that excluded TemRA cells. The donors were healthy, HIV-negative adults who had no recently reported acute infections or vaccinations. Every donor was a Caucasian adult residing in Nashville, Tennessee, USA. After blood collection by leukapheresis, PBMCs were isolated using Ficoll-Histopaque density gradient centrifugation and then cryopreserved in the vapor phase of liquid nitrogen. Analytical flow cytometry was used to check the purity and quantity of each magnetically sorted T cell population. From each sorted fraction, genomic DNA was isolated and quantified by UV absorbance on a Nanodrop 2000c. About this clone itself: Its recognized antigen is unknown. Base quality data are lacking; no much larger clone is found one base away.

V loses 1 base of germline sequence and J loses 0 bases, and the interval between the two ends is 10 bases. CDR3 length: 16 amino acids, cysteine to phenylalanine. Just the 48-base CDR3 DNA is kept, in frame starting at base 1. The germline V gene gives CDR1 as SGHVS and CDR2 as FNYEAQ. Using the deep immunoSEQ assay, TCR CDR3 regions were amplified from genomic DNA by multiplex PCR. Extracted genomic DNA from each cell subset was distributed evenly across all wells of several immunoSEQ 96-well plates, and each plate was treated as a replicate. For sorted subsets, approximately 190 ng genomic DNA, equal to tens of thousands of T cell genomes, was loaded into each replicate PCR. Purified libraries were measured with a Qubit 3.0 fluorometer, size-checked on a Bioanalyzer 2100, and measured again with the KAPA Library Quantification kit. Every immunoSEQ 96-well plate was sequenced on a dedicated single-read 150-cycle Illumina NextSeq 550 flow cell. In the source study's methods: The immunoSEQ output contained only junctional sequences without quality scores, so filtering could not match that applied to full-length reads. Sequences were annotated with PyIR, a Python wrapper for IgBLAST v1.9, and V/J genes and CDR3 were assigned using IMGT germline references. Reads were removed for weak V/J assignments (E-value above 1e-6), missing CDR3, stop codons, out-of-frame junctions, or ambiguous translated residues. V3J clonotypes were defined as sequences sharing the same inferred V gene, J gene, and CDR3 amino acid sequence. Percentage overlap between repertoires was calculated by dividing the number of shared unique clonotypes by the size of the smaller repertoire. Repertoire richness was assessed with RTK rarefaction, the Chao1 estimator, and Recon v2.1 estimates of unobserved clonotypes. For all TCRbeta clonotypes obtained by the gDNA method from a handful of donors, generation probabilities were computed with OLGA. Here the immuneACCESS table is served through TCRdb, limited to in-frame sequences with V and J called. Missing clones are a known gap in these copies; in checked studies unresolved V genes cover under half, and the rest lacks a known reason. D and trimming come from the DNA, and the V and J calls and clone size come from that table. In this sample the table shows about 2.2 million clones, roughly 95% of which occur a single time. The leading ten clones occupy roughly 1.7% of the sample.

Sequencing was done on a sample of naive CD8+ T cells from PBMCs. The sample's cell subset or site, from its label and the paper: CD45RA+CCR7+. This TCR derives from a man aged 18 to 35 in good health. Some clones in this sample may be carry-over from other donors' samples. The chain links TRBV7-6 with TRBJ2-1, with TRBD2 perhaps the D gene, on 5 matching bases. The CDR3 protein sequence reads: CASSLDAGISYNEQFF. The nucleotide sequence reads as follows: TGTGCCAGCAGCTTAGATGCGGGCATCTCCTACAATGAGCAGTTCTTC.